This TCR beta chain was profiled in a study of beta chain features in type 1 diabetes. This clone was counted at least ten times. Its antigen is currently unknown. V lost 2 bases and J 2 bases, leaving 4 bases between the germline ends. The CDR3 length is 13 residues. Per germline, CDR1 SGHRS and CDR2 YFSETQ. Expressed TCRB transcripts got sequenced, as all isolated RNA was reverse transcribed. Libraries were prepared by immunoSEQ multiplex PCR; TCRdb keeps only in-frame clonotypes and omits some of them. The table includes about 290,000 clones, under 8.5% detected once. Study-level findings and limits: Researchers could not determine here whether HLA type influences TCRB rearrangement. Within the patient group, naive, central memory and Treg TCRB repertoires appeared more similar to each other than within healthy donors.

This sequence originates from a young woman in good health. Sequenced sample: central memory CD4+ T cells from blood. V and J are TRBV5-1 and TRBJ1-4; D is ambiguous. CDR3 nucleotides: TGCGCCAGCAGCTTTTCGACTAATGAAAAACTGTTTTTT. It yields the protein CASSFSTNEKLFF.